This record looks at one T cell receptor beta chain sequence and its context. Its recognized antigen is unknown. The germline V gene (reference sequence) gives CDR1 as LNHDA and CDR2 as SQIVND. The CDR3 holds 19 amino acids from the cysteine to the phenylalanine. No DNA appears here. The record originates from a study of monozygotic twins with inflammatory bowel disease (dated by TCRdb to between 2017 and 2020). Study-level background: The full study comprised some 30 monozygotic twin pairs: nine German pairs (four IBD-concordant, five IBD-discordant) and 19 IBD-discordant Danish pairs. The search for disease-associated traits relied mainly on comparing IBD patients with their genetically identical healthy co-twins within discordant pairs. Each individual had, on average, about 151 000 unique TCRalpha sequences and 181 000 unique TCRbeta sequences available for analysis. Broad study findings and their caveats: A decrease in TCRbeta repertoire diversity, as measured by inverse Simpson index, was observed in IBD patients compared with their healthy co-twins. Repertoire similarity did not differ between concordant and discordant twins, which could be due to limited statistical power. The results gave no support for a single strong signal or clonotype linked to IBD. Distinction between different T cell subtypes could not be achieved in the analysis. Compared with healthy twins, IBD patients shared fewer clonotypes with other individuals, and the difference was most pronounced in patients with signs of disease activity. Background noise and inter-individual variability may have been introduced into the repertoires by the differing immunosuppressive treatments among patients.

Library construction relied on 5' RACE. Preparation of each TCR library used approximately 3,200 ng of total RNA. For each sample, cDNA synthesis with SMARTScribe reverse transcriptase was split into eight separate reactions. Unique molecular identifiers containing a 6-nucleotide sample barcode were introduced through template switching during cDNA synthesis. Two nested PCRs of approximately 16 and 9 cycles amplified the TCRalpha and TCRbeta cDNA, and bead purification followed each PCR. Before amplification, the cDNA was treated with uracil DNA-glycosylase and purified using the QIAquick PCR purification kit. The second PCR added Illumina TruSeq-compatible adapters along with sample-specific barcodes. Library quality and concentration were checked on TapeStation and Qubit, and libraries were pooled at about 5 ng each. Sequencing of the pooled libraries was done on an Illumina HiSeq2500 single-index Rapid Run using custom sequencing primers and 2 x 100 bp reads. In the authors' own workflow: MiGEC version 1.2.6 was used for UMI-based consensus assembly to correct PCR and sequencing errors. V(D)J alignment, clonotype assembly and CDR3 extraction were performed with MiXCR version 2.1.1. Normalisation of gene usage, clonotype sharing and MAIT/NKT TCR abundance was achieved by analysing the top 1000, 10 000 and 20 000 clonotypes per sample. Diversity was computed as the inverse Simpson index with the vegan R package after downsampling to 27 000 UMIs. Statistical testing used paired Mann-Whitney U tests on the discordant twin pairs and applied Benjamini-Hochberg correction for multiple testing. TCRdb reprocessed the reads, so every CDR3 protein sequence counts as one entry and DNA is not shown. TCRdb's processing, not the authors', yielded these V and J calls. This sample's table lists 200,000 to 250,000 distinct CDR3 sequences. Roughly 7.5% of the sample comes from the top ten.

From each donor, a roughly 2.5 ml peripheral blood sample was collected into PAXgene tubes and stored at -80 degrees C. Without T cell sorting, total RNA was isolated from whole blood using the PAXgene blood miRNA kit on an automated QIAcube. Peripheral blood from monozygotic twin pairs who were concordant or discordant for inflammatory bowel disease underwent deep TCRalpha and TCRbeta repertoire profiling using unique molecular barcoding. Smoking habits were recorded for all twin pairs, with individuals classified as current, former or never smokers. The specimen sequenced was blood. The TCR comes from a human donor with ulcerative colitis or Crohn's disease, or a healthy co-twin of an affected twin (not recorded which). The V and J genes are TRBV19 and TRBJ2-6; without DNA, the TCRdb call of TRBD1 cannot be checked. The CDR3 here reads CASSWTAGQGASGANVLTF.